This is a list of T cell receptor beta chains from one sample in a study of blood T cell repertoires in COVID-19. Some clones are missing from TCRdb's copy, which holds only in-frame ones; the method was immunoSEQ multiplex PCR. The repertoire consists of about 87,000 clones, with 70% to 90% occurring once and the leading ten covering less than 6.5%. What was sequenced was peripheral blood. The source of these receptors is a man between 35 and 55 years old with acute or convalescent COVID-19. Each CDR3 is given with its conserved first and last residue. Fields, in order: D gene, J gene, V gene, clone size, CDR3 DNA, CDR3 protein. The D gene is left open where the match is weak. The listing skips clone size in some rows; elsewhere it reads once, few, many or a size class.

D: TRBD1; J: TRBJ2-5; V: TRBV5-5; size: once; DNA: TGTGCCAGCAGCTTGGGACGATGGGACAGGGTGAAAGAGACCCAGTACTTC; CDR3: CASSLGRWDRVKETQYF
D: -; J: TRBJ2-3; V: TRBV3-1/TRBV3-2; size: once; DNA: TGTGCCAGCAGCCAAGATCGCCTACTGCCGGATACGCAGTATTTT; CDR3: CASSQDRLLPDTQYF
D: -; J: TRBJ1-2; V: TRBV30; size: -; DNA: TGTGCCTGGAGACGCCGGGGGGCGGATGGCTACACCTTC; CDR3: CAWRRRGADGYTF
D: -; J: TRBJ1-6; V: TRBV5-6; size: -; DNA: TGTGCCAGCAGCTTGGATGGGGAGAGCTCCTATAATTCACCCCTCCACTTT; CDR3: CASSLDGESSYNSPLHF
D: TRBD1; J: TRBJ2-6; V: TRBV18; size: -; DNA: TGTGCCAGCTCCAGGGGGCTGGGGGCCAACGTCCTGACTTTC; CDR3: CASSRGLGANVLTF
D: TRBD2; J: TRBJ2-1; V: TRBV6-1; size: -; DNA: TGTGCCAGCAGTGACAGCGGGAACTACAATGAGCAGTTCTTC; CDR3: CASSDSGNYNEQFF
D: -; J: TRBJ1-1; V: TRBV20-1; size: -; DNA: TGCAGTGCTAGTGTATATAGGCAGGGAACTGAAGCTTTCTTT; CDR3: CSASVYRQGTEAFF
D: -; J: TRBJ2-5; V: TRBV10-3; size: -; DNA: TGTGCCATCAGTGAAGCAGGGGTAATTGAGACCCAGTACTTC; CDR3: CAISEAGVIETQYF
D: TRBD1; J: TRBJ2-5; V: TRBV29-1; size: -; DNA: TGCAGCGTAGACAACAGGGGTCACCAGACCCAGTACTTC; CDR3: CSVDNRGHQTQYF
D: TRBD1; J: TRBJ2-7; V: TRBV19; size: -; DNA: TGTGCCAGTAGTATAGATCGGACAGGGGACTACGAGCAGTACTTC; CDR3: CASSIDRTGDYEQYF
D: -; J: TRBJ1-1; V: TRBV5-4; size: -; DNA: TGTGCCAGCAGCTTGGAAGGGGGCACTGAAGCTTTCTTT; CDR3: CASSLEGGTEAFF
D: TRBD1; J: TRBJ2-1; V: TRBV3-1/TRBV3-2; size: once; DNA: TGTGCCAGCAGCCCGGGACAGTACAATGAGCAGTTCTTC; CDR3: CASSPGQYNEQFF
D: -; J: TRBJ2-1; V: TRBV7-2; size: -; DNA: TGTGCCAGCAGCCGGTTTGGAGGGCCGAATGAGCAGTTCTTC; CDR3: CASSRFGGPNEQFF
D: TRBD1; J: TRBJ1-5; V: TRBV5-5; size: once; DNA: TGTGCCAGCAGCTTGCTACAGGGGGCAGGTCAGCCCCAGCATTTT; CDR3: CASSLLQGAGQPQHF
D: -; J: TRBJ1-2; V: TRBV5-1; size: -; DNA: TGCGCCAGCAGCTTGGCCGGGGACAACGGCGGGGGCTACACCTTC; CDR3: CASSLAGDNGGGYTF
D: -; J: TRBJ1-2; V: TRBV6-5; size: -; DNA: TGTGCCAGCAGAGCCCCCGGGGGAAACTATGGCTACACCTTC; CDR3: CASRAPGGNYGYTF
D: -; J: TRBJ1-2; V: TRBV5-4; size: -; DNA: TGTGCCAGCACCCCGGTGGGCAGGGCTAAGGCTAACTATGGCTACACCTTC; CDR3: CASTPVGRAKANYGYTF
D: -; J: TRBJ2-2; V: TRBV9; size: -; DNA: TGTGCCAGCAGCCCACGCCCCGGGACAGGGTTTTACCTAGCGGGGACCGAGGAGCTGTTTTTT; CDR3: CASSPRPGTGFYLAGTEELFF
D: TRBD1; J: TRBJ2-7; V: TRBV30; size: -; DNA: TGTGCCGGAAATGGACAGGGATCCTACGAGCAGTACTTC; CDR3: CAGNGQGSYEQYF
D: -; J: TRBJ2-7; V: TRBV6-5; size: once; DNA: TGTGCCAGCAGTTATTCCGGGTCGCGGTCCCCCTACGAGCAGTACTTC; CDR3: CASSYSGSRSPYEQYF
D: TRBD1; J: TRBJ1-1; V: TRBV5-6; size: -; DNA: TGTGCCAGCAGCTCCACAGGGGCGACTGAAGCTTTCTTT; CDR3: CASSSTGATEAFF
D: TRBD2; J: TRBJ2-1; V: TRBV4-1; size: -; DNA: TGCGCCAGCAGCCAAGATCCCGGGACTAGCGGGAGCAATGAGCAGTTCTTC; CDR3: CASSQDPGTSGSNEQFF
D: TRBD1; J: TRBJ2-7; V: TRBV4-3; size: -; DNA: TGCGCCAGCAGCCGCTCTTACAGGGGTCGGTATGGAGACGAGCAGTACTTC; CDR3: CASSRSYRGRYGDEQYF
D: -; J: TRBJ1-1; V: TRBV7-9; size: once; DNA: TGTGCCAGCAGCTTAGCCGTGAGTCAGGGAACTTTCTTT; CDR3: CASSLAVSQGTFF
D: -; J: TRBJ2-1; V: TRBV30; size: -; DNA: TGTGCCTGGAGCCAACAGATTAACAATGAGCAGTTCTTC; CDR3: CAWSQQINNEQFF
D: -; J: TRBJ1-2; V: TRBV5-4; size: -; DNA: TGTGCCAGCAGCTTCCCCAGGCAGGGTCTTAACTATGGCTACACCTTC; CDR3: CASSFPRQGLNYGYTF
D: TRBD1; J: TRBJ1-2; V: TRBV5-8; size: once; DNA: TGTGCCAGCAGCTTGGAAGGGACAGCATATGGCTACACCTTC; CDR3: CASSLEGTAYGYTF